A single T cell receptor beta chain is shown here with its context. This clonotype was recorded at least ten times. The specificity of this receptor is unknown. Base-call qualities are not available, and no considerably larger clone is one nucleotide away. All donors were healthy Caucasians. Three pairs of female monozygotic twins, all aged about 18 to 30 years, made up the twin cohort. The RNA used for TCR libraries was isolated from peripheral blood mononuclear cells. CDR1 and CDR2 are read off the germline V gene (reference sequence) as DFQATT and SNEGSKA. From the cysteine through the phenylalanine, the CDR3 covers 12 amino acids. Only the CDR3 portion is preserved as DNA: 36 bases, with reading frame beginning at the first base. V lost 6 bases and J lost 4 bases, and the count of bases not matched to a germline gene is 3. Receptors were amplified or captured by 5' RACE. TCRdb lists the instrument as Illumina HiSeq 2000. A universal primer binding site was added through template switching, and the final cDNA carried a unique molecular identifier so that TCR cDNA molecules could be counted accurately. Specific primers in the conserved constant-segment region were used to synthesize first-strand cDNA for TCR alpha and beta chains. To control for contamination, every cDNA library carried two barcodes: a SMART-Mk sample barcode plus Illumina barcodes. TruSeq adapter sequences and Illumina sample barcodes were added in two successive PCR steps. Sequencing of the TCR alpha and beta cDNA libraries was done on the Illumina HiSeq platform using custom primers. Regarding the original processing steps: Unique molecular identifiers were extracted from raw reads with MiGEC, and CDR3 positions were determined with MiXCR. Recombination models were inferred per individual with the repgenHMM and IGoR tools using an EM algorithm. The analysis of shared clonotypes was done with the tcR package in R, with sharing normalized by the product of cloneset sizes. Out-of-frame nonproductive sequences were analyzed to study raw recombination free of thymic and clonal selection effects. In-frame beta chains were kept once TCRdb had trimmed the public reads at Q25 with fastp and called clones with MiXCR. Rows merge per CDR3 protein into single entries with the most common DNA and genes. The V and J calls reflect TCRdb's pipeline rather than the authors' work. The sample table lists some 590,000 distinct CDR3 sequences, 7.5% to 10% of them with a count of one. The top ten hold 2.5% to 3.5% of the sample.

The sample originates from a study of identical twins (dated by TCRdb to the mid-2010s). Regarding the study in general: The study deep-sequenced TCR alpha and beta repertoires from monozygotic twins, unrelated adults of various ages and cord blood to test whether fetal clonotypes persist. Replicate twin experiments were performed at different times using different library preparation protocols to rule out contamination. Study-level results and caveats: Compared with coincidental sharing between unrelated individuals, an excess of low generation-probability sequences was observed among out-of-frame TCR alpha sequences shared between twins. Because the same donors could not be followed over many years, the conclusions relied on cross-sectional statistical analysis. Abundant cord blood beta clonotypes had fewer insertions, young adult naive repertoires showed a similar but weaker trend, and memory repertoires showed no such trend. Recombination models systematically underestimated out-of-frame TCR alpha sharing in monozygotic twins but agreed with sharing between unrelated individuals. The excess sharing between twins in beta out-of-frame sequences was weaker because fewer shared sequences reduced the signal-to-noise ratio. Zero-insertion analyses could be partly confounded by invariant T cells such as MAIT and iNKT, though diverse VJ usage argued against such confounding for most clonotypes.

These sequences were also reported in another study, on yellow fever vaccine responses in identical twins. According to the second study: According to the authors, in identical twins the way T cells responded to vaccination appeared partly convergent and partly personalized. In identical twins, the study followed T cell clones that responded to the vaccine with precision.

The origin of this receptor is a woman aged 18-35 years in good health. The sequencing input was PBMCs. The sequence is built from TRBV20-1 and TRBJ2-5; 9 of the junction bases match TRBD1. The CDR3 region reads CSAWTGAETQYF. The nucleotides read TGCAGTGCGTGGACAGGGGCAGAGACCCAGTACTTC.